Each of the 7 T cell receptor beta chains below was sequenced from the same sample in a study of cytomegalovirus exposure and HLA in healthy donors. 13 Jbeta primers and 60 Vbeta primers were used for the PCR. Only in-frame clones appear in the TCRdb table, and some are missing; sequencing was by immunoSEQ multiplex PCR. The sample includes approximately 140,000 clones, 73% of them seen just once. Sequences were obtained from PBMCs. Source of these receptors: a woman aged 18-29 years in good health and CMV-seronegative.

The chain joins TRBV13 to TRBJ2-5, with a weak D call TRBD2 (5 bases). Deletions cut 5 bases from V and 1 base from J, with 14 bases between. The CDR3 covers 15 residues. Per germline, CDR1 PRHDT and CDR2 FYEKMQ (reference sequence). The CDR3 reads CASSTKDGVQETQYF. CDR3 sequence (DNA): TGTGCCAGCAGCACCAAGGACGGGGTCCAAGAGACCCAGTACTTC.

The CDR3 sequence: CASSDSRSTEAFF. In DNA, the CDR3 is TGTGCCAGCAGTGACTCACGGAGCACTGAAGCTTTCTTT. The chain recombines TRBV28 with TRBJ1-1; D remains unclear. This CDR3 contains 13 residues. The V gene's germline CDR1 is MDHEN and CDR2 SYDVKM. Trimming removed 5 bases at V and 4 bases at J, with 11 bases between.

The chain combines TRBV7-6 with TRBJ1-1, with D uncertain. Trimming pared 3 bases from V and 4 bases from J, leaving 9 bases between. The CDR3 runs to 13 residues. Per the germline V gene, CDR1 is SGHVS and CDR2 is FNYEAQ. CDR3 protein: CASSFRLGTEAFF. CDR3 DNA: TGTGCCAGCAGCTTCAGGCTGGGCACTGAAGCTTTCTTT.

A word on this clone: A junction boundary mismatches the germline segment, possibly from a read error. CDR3 region: CASSLDGANGLTF. CDR3 nucleotide sequence: TGTGCCAGCAGTTTAGATGGGGCCAACGGCCTGACTTTC. The chain recombines TRBV28 with TRBJ2-6; a possible D gene is TRBD1 (5 bases). Germline V gives CDR1 MDHEN, CDR2 SYDVKM. CDR3 length: 13 amino acids.

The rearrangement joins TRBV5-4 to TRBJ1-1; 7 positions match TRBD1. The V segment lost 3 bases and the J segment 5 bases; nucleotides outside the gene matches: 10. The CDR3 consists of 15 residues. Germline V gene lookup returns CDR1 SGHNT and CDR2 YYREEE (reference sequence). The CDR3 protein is CASSSLRQGWTEAFF. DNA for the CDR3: TGTGCCAGCAGCTCGCTTCGACAGGGTTGGACTGAAGCTTTCTTT.

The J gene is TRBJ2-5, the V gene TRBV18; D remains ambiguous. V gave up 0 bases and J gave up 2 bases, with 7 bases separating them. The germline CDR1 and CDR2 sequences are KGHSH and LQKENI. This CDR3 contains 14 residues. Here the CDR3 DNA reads TGTGCCAGCTCACCACCGGCTTTGCAAGAGACCCAGTACTTC. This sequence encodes CASSPPALQETQYF.

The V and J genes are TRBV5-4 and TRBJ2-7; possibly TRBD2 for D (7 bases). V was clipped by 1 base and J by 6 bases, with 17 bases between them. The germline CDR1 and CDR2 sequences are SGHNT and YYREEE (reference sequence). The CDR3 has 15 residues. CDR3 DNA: TGTGCCAGCAGCTTGTTCGGGGGAGGGGGAGCCGAGCAGTACGTC. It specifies CASSLFGGGGAEQYV.